This passage covers 31 T cell receptor beta chains from one sample sequenced in a study of T cell clusters in autoimmune cytopenias. One tube held mixed TRB-A and TRB-B primer pools for touch-down PCR. TCRdb derives one entry per CDR3 protein from the multiplex PCR reads, leaving out DNA. Its listing shows about 3,200 distinct CDR3 sequences. TRB amplification used approximately 250 ng of peripheral blood genomic DNA. Sequenced: peripheral blood. The receptors here all came from a human donor with an autoimmune cytopenia or autoimmune hepatitis (not recorded which).

By frequency, this clonotype is medium-sized. The genes are TRBV7-2 and TRBJ1-4; TCRdb designates TRBD1, a call that cannot be tested without DNA. The CDR3 is made up of 15 amino acids. In germline, CDR1 is SGHTA, CDR2 FQGNSA. The CDR3 sequence: CASSSSRGTNEKLFF.

This clonotype counts as medium-sized by frequency. The genes are TRBV12-5 and TRBJ2-7; the D gene TCRdb calls, TRBD1, cannot be checked with no DNA. This CDR3 region has 17 residues. The germline V gene has CDR1 LGHNT and CDR2 FRNRAP. Here the CDR3 reads CASGWTPRRGTRYEQYF.

Frequency places this clonotype as medium-sized (0.01 to 0.1%). The chain employs TRBV5-1 and TRBJ2-2; TCRdb reports TRBD2, a call that lacks DNA to check it against. The CDR3 is 14 amino acids. Germline CDR1 reads SGHRS; CDR2 reads YFSETQ. The CDR3 sequence is CASSLESGTGELFF.

By frequency, this clonotype registers medium-sized. J is TRBJ2-7 and V is TRBV7-9; TCRdb names TRBD1, which stays unverified in the absence of DNA. CDR1 and CDR2 (germline): SEHNR, FQNEAQ (reference sequence). The CDR3 is 13 amino acids. The CDR3 is CASSSGSGGTQYF.

This clonotype is deemed medium-sized by its frequency. The J gene is TRBJ1-2, the V gene TRBV6-5. Germline loops: CDR1 MNHEY, CDR2 SVGAGI. The CDR3 consists of 13 residues. The CDR3 here is CASSAWTEHGYTF.

This clonotype is called medium-sized based on its frequency. CDR3 protein: CSARSFSTTKETQYF. The chain combines TRBV20-1 with TRBJ2-5. The CDR3 sequence is 15 residues long. In germline, CDR1 is DFQATT, CDR2 SNEGSKA (reference sequence).

This clonotype counts as medium-sized by frequency. This chain connects TRBV29-1 to TRBJ1-4; TCRdb designates TRBD1, a call that cannot be tested without DNA. Germline V CDR1 and CDR2: SQVTM, ANQGSEA. This CDR3 has 11 amino acids. CDR3: CSVRIQVELFF.

Measured by frequency, this clonotype is medium-sized. The chain combines TRBV27 with TRBJ1-6; TCRdb's D call of TRBD1 is untestable without DNA. In germline, CDR1 is MNHEY, CDR2 SMNVEV (reference sequence). The CDR3 contains 14 residues. The CDR3 region is CASSHREGNSPLHF.

According to its frequency, this clonotype is medium-sized. The chain recombines TRBV18 with TRBJ1-1; the TCRdb D gene call, TRBD1, has no DNA to confirm it. The CDR3 consists of 14 residues. CDR1 is KGHSH and CDR2 is LQKENI in the germline V gene. The CDR3 protein is CASSPGTGDTEAFF. The full variable domain, its missing parts supplied by reference TRBV18 and TRBJ1-1, is NAGVMQNPRHLVRRRGQEARLRCSPMKGHSHVYWYRQLPEEGLKFMVYLQKENIIDESGMPKERFSAEFPKEGPSILRIQQVVRGDSAAYFCASSPGTGDTEAFFGQGTRLTVV.

Judged by frequency, this clonotype is medium-sized (0.01 to 0.1%). The chain links TRBV6-5 to TRBJ1-1. The CDR3 is 14 amino acids. Germline V lookup: CDR1 MNHEY, CDR2 SVGAGI. This CDR3 is CASSLYNRNTEAFF.

This clonotype is medium-sized by frequency. The rearrangement uses TRBV30 and TRBJ2-2; TCRdb's D gene call, TRBD1, goes unchecked for lack of DNA. Per germline, CDR1 GTSNPN and CDR2 SVGIG (reference sequence). This CDR3 region has 16 residues. CDR3 protein: CAWRLTGQGVSGELFF.

According to its frequency, this clonotype is medium-sized (0.01 to 0.1%). The chain recombines TRBV20-1 with TRBJ2-3; TCRdb outputs TRBD1, but without DNA this stays unchecked. The V gene's germline CDR1 is DFQATT and CDR2 SNEGSKA (reference sequence). The CDR3 is 15 amino acids. CDR3 residues: CSARDPGRTTDTQYF.

This clonotype shows up as medium-sized by frequency. The chain joins TRBV5-6 to TRBJ2-7; TCRdb calls TRBD1, which cannot be checked without DNA. Germline V CDR1 and CDR2: SGHDT, YYEEEE. The CDR3 runs 13 residues. CDR3 in amino acids: CASSLRGVGEQYF.

Frequency places this clonotype as medium-sized. The rearrangement uses TRBV7-9 and TRBJ2-5. This CDR3 region has 14 residues. Germline lookup yields CDR1 SEHNR and CDR2 FQNEAQ (reference sequence). The CDR3 reads CASSLCVGHETQYF.

Measured by frequency, this clonotype is medium-sized (0.01 to 0.1%). The genes are TRBV6-2 or TRBV6-3 and TRBJ1-1. CDR3 length: 13 amino acids. Germline V gene sequence: CDR1 MNHEY, CDR2 SVGEGT. The CDR3 protein is CASSYSRSTEAFF.

This clonotype is classed as medium-sized by frequency. This chain joins TRBV10-3 and TRBJ2-3; no DNA is available, so the TRBD1 call from TCRdb remains unchecked. Germline assignment: CDR1 ENHRY and CDR2 SYGVKD. CDR3 length: 13 residues. CDR3 protein: CAISATPEDTQYF.

This clonotype registers medium-sized by frequency. This chain joins TRBV7-9 and TRBJ2-7. Germline V gene data show CDR1 as SEHNR and CDR2 as FQNEAQ (reference sequence). This CDR3 has 14 amino acids. CDR3: CASSLTVLVGEQYF.

This clonotype is classed as medium-sized by frequency. The CDR3 is CASSRTDPLLDWTTDTQYF. This rearrangement joins TRBV11-2 to TRBJ2-3; TCRdb's D call of TRBD2 is untestable without DNA. In germline, CDR1 is SGHAT, CDR2 FQNNGV. The CDR3 is made up of 19 amino acids.

By frequency, this clonotype registers medium-sized. This chain uses TRBV6-6 with TRBJ2-1; no DNA is available, so the TRBD2 call from TCRdb remains unchecked. The CDR3 has 16 residues. CDR1 MNHNY and CDR2 SVGAGI come from the germline V gene (reference sequence). The CDR3 is CASSSPSGRLIYEQFF.

According to its frequency, this clonotype is medium-sized. The chain has TRBV12-3 or TRBV12-4 and TRBJ2-1; TCRdb reports TRBD2, a call that lacks DNA to check it against. The CDR3 spans 15 residues. The CDR3 sequence is CASSLSPAGNNEQFF.

This clonotype is called medium-sized based on its frequency. The chain couples TRBV7-9 to TRBJ2-3; TCRdb returns TRBD1, unconfirmable since there is no DNA. CDR1 and CDR2 from the germline V gene are SEHNR and FQNEAQ (reference sequence). The length of the CDR3 is 19 residues. CDR3 region: CASSSLPRLQGARTDTQYF.

Measured by frequency, this clonotype is medium-sized (0.01 to 0.1%). The J gene is TRBJ1-3, the V gene TRBV15. CDR1 and CDR2 from the germline V gene are LNHNV and YYDKDF (reference sequence). This CDR3 has 14 residues. This CDR3 is CATSRGGTGNTIYF.

This clonotype is labeled medium-sized based on frequency. The chain recombines TRBV19 with TRBJ2-2; as DNA is missing, the TRBD1 call by TCRdb cannot be tested. Germline loops: CDR1 LNHDA, CDR2 SQIVND (reference sequence). The CDR3 is 14 amino acids. CDR3 amino acids: CASSEPRGTGELFF.

This clonotype shows up as medium-sized by frequency. J is TRBJ2-7 and V is TRBV12-3 or TRBV12-4; TCRdb outputs TRBD2, but without DNA this stays unchecked. This CDR3 is built from 14 residues. The CDR3 loop reads CASSPKAPVYEQYF.

This clonotype is deemed medium-sized by its frequency. This rearrangement joins TRBV7-9 to TRBJ2-1; TCRdb indicates TRBD1, and absent DNA this call remains unverified. Germline V gives CDR1 SEHNR, CDR2 FQNEAQ (reference sequence). The CDR3 consists of 15 residues. This CDR3 is CASSTGQSSYNEQFF.

This clonotype is called medium-sized based on its frequency. The genes are TRBV27 and TRBJ1-2. CDR1 and CDR2 from the germline V gene are MNHEY and SMNVEV (reference sequence). The CDR3 is 15 residues long. CDR3 sequence: CASSSIGSANYGYTF.

Considering frequency, this clonotype is medium-sized. This CDR3 reads CATSRERQLNQPQHF. V gene TRBV15 combines with J gene TRBJ1-5; TCRdb outputs TRBD1, but without DNA this stays unchecked. Germline assignment: CDR1 LNHNV and CDR2 YYDKDF (reference sequence). This CDR3 is 15 amino acids long.

This clonotype counts as medium-sized by frequency. The rearrangement joins TRBV27 to TRBJ1-1. Looked up from germline, CDR1 is MNHEY and CDR2 is SMNVEV (reference sequence). The CDR3 is 13 amino acids. CDR3 loop: CASSPDGDTEAFF.

This clonotype is labeled medium-sized based on frequency. The V and J genes are TRBV6-1 and TRBJ1-2; TCRdb's D call of TRBD1 is untestable without DNA. The CDR3 sequence is 14 residues long. Germline assignment: CDR1 MNHNS and CDR2 SASEGT. The CDR3 loop is CASSAQAANYGYTF.

By frequency, this clonotype is medium-sized. The chain links TRBV27 to TRBJ2-1. The CDR3 runs to 16 residues. Germline CDR1 and CDR2: MNHEY and SMNVEV (reference sequence). The CDR3 reads CASSRFWGAAYNEQFF.

This clonotype counts as medium-sized (0.01 to 0.1%) by frequency. The V gene is TRBV6-5, the J gene TRBJ2-1; TCRdb outputs TRBD2, but without DNA this stays unchecked. Germline CDR1 is MNHEY and CDR2 is SVGAGI. CDR3 length: 17 amino acids. This CDR3 is CASSYSASGGIYNEQFF.